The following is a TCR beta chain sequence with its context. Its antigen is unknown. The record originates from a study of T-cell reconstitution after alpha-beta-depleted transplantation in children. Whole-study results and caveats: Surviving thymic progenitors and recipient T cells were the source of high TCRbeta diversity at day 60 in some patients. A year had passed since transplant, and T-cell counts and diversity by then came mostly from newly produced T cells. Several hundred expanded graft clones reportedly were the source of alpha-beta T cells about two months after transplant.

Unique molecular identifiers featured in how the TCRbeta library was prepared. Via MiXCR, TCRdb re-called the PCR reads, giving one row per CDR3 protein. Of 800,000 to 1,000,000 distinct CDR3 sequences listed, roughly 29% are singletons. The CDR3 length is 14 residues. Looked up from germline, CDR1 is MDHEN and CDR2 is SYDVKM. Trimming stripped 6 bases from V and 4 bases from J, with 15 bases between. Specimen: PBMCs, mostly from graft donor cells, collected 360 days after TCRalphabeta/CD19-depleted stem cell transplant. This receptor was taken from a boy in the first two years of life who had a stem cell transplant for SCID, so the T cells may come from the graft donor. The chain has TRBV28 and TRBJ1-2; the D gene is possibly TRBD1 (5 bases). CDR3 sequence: CASRPPGRGYGYTF. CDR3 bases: TGTGCCAGCAGACCCCCGGGGAGGGGCTATGGCTACACCTTC.